This passage covers 31 T cell receptor beta chains from one sample sequenced in a study of beta chain features in type 1 diabetes. Sequencing targeted expressed TCRB transcripts, as all isolated RNA had been reverse transcribed. Method: immunoSEQ multiplex PCR; TCRdb's copy keeps in-frame clones and lacks some. The sample includes fewer than 550,000 clones, 10% to 12% of them seen just once. Source material: naive CD4+ T cells from blood. These receptors were taken from a woman aged 18-29 years in good health.

The sample holds a few counts of this clone. The V call is TRBV28, the J call TRBJ2-5; D possibly corresponds to TRBD1 (7 bases). This CDR3 has 15 residues. V lost 6 bases and J lost 7, with 21 bases in between. Germline loops: CDR1 MDHEN, CDR2 SYDVKM. CDR3 sequence: CASSRLTRGDGTQYF. CDR3 sequence (DNA): TGTGCCAGCAGCCGCCTGACCAGGGGGGATGGGACCCAGTACTTC.

This clone occurred many times. At the DNA level, this CDR3 is encoded by other sequences in the same sample as well. In nucleotides, the CDR3 is TGTGCCTGGAGTGTACGGTGGGAGACCCAGTACTTC. Amino acids: CAWSVRWETQYF. The chain joins TRBV30 to TRBJ2-5; D remains unclear. The germline CDR1 and CDR2 sequences are GTSNPN and SVGIG (reference sequence). The CDR3 has 12 residues. V lost 0 bases and J 5 bases, leaving 7 bases between the germline ends.

CDR3 region: CASRAGGMAFWEQFF. The CDR3 nucleotides are TGTGCCAGCAGGGCGGGGGGGATGGCTTTTTGGGAGCAGTTCTTC. The rearrangement joins TRBV25-1 to TRBJ2-1; 9 nucleotides line up with TRBD2. V shed 6 bases and J 10 bases; nucleotides not matched to a gene: 13. This CDR3 has 15 amino acids. Germline CDR1 is MGHDK and CDR2 is SYGVNS.

This clone was found many times. Other DNA sequences in this specimen translate into the identical CDR3. The chain carries TRBV29-1 and TRBJ2-3; D tentatively reads TRBD1 or TRBD2 (5 bases each). This CDR3 is 12 amino acids long. The germline V gene has CDR1 SQVTM and CDR2 ANQGSEA. Trimming removed 5 bases from V and 4 bases from J, with 10 bases in between. The CDR3 is CSVLGGADTQYF. The CDR3 DNA reads as TGCAGCGTTCTTGGGGGTGCAGATACGCAGTATTTT.

The chain combines TRBV25-1 with TRBJ1-6; D is undetermined. Trimming left V 5 bases short and J 14 bases short, with 10 bases between. The CDR3 is 11 residues long. Germline CDR1 reads MGHDK; CDR2 reads SYGVNS. CDR3 residues: CASSFGLTLHF. Written as DNA, the CDR3 is TGTGCCAGCAGTTTCGGTCTTACCCTCCACTTT.

V is TRBV18 and J is TRBJ2-1; the D is unclear. V lost 3 bases, J lost 3 bases, and 9 bases lay in between. This CDR3 spans 14 amino acids. Germline V gene sequence: CDR1 KGHSH, CDR2 LQKENI. The CDR3 DNA is TGTGCCAGCTCACCGGCAGGAGTCTACAATGAGCAGTTCTTC. Amino acids: CASSPAGVYNEQFF.

This sequence joins TRBV7-2 and TRBJ2-7; TRBD1 agrees at 8 bases. Germline V gene sequence: CDR1 SGHTA, CDR2 FQGNSA. V shed 5 bases, J shed 3 bases, and the junction held 6 bases outside the gene matches. CDR3 length: 14 residues. This chain's CDR3 is CASSPGTGRYEQYF. The CDR3 DNA is TGTGCCAGCAGCCCGGGGACAGGCCGCTACGAGCAGTACTTC.

This chain connects TRBV30 to TRBJ1-1, with 7 bases that match TRBD1. Trimming removed 4 bases from V and 5 bases from J; junction bases left unmatched: 16. The CDR3 is 16 residues long. The germline V gene encodes CDR1 GTSNPN and CDR2 SVGIG (reference sequence). CDR3 in DNA: TGTGCCTGGACCTCCGGGGGGGCAGGGGGAGGTACTGAAGCTTTCTTT. Translated, it gives CAWTSGGAGGGTEAFF.

This clone has a handful of counts. The rearrangement links TRBV20-1 to TRBJ2-7, with D unclear. This CDR3 is built from 11 residues. Germline CDR1 DFQATT, CDR2 SNEGSKA (reference sequence). V was shortened by 0 bases and J by 12 bases, with 12 bases between the two germline ends. The CDR3 loop reads CSARDRVWRYV. The CDR3 DNA reads TGCAGTGCTAGAGATCGGGTGTGGCGGTACGTC.

The chain is built from TRBV19 and TRBJ2-1; unclear D gene. The CDR3 loop spans 17 amino acids. In germline, CDR1 is LNHDA, CDR2 SQIVND (reference sequence). The ends were cut back, 5 bases at V and 5 bases at J, with 22 bases in the middle. The DNA of the CDR3 is TGTGCCAGTAGTTTGGGGTACCCGGGCCCTGCGAACAATGAGCAGTTCTTC. Translated, it gives CASSLGYPGPANNEQFF.

The CDR3 DNA reads as TGTGCCAGTAGTATAATGGGAAGTGAGCAGTTCTTC. It yields the protein CASSIMGSEQFF. The chain employs TRBV19 and TRBJ2-1; D is ambiguous. The CDR3 is made up of 12 amino acids. CDR1 and CDR2 (germline): LNHDA, SQIVND (reference sequence). Between the trimmed V and J ends, which lost 2 bases and 9 bases, there was a span of 8 bases.

CDR3 nucleotides: TGTGCCAGCAGCTTACAGGGGTCGTCCAATGAGCAGTTCTTC. Translated: CASSLQGSSNEQFF. V and J are TRBV7-9 and TRBJ2-1; D possibly corresponds to TRBD1 (6 bases). Germline-derived CDR1 and CDR2 are SEHNR and FQNEAQ (reference sequence). This CDR3 is 14 amino acids long. V shed 2 bases and J shed 6 bases, with 11 bases lying between them. Full variable domain (missing parts from reference TRBV7-9 and TRBJ2-1): DTGVSQNPRHKITKRGQNVTFRCDPISEHNRLYWYRQTLGQGPEFLTYFQNEAQLEKSRLLSDRFSAERPKGSFSTLEIQRTEQGDSAMYLCASSLQGSSNEQFFGPGTRLTVL.

This clone came up a few times. The J gene is TRBJ2-1, the V gene TRBV7-2; 10 nucleotides line up with TRBD2. The length of the CDR3 is 16 residues. Per the germline V gene, CDR1 is SGHTA and CDR2 is FQGNSA. The J segment lost 3 bases and the V segment lost 5 bases, leaving 7 bases of the junction unmatched. CDR3 loop: CASSRSGTSDYNEQFF. The DNA for the CDR3 is TGTGCCAGCAGCCGATCCGGGACTAGCGACTACAATGAGCAGTTCTTC. Supplemented by reference TRBV7-2 and TRBJ2-1, the full variable domain reads GAGVSQSPSNKVTEKGKDVELRCDPISGHTALYWYRQSLGQGLEFLIYFQGNSAPDKSGLPSDRFSAERTGGSVSTLTIQRTQQEDSAVYLCASSRSGTSDYNEQFFGPGTRLTVL.

The V and J genes are TRBV30 and TRBJ2-3; TRBD1 is a possible D gene (6 bases). In germline, CDR1 is GTSNPN, CDR2 SVGIG (reference sequence). V lost 3 bases to trimming and J lost 0 bases, with 13 bases between them. The length of the CDR3 is 15 residues. CDR3 in DNA: TGTGCCTGGAGGGGAACCGGGACAAGCACAGATACGCAGTATTTT. Protein sequence: CAWRGTGTSTDTQYF.

The CDR3 here is CASSLGGGEQFF. The DNA of the CDR3 is TGTGCCAGCAGCTTAGGGGGTGGTGAGCAGTTCTTC. J is TRBJ2-1 and V is TRBV13; D gene uncertain. The germline gives CDR1 PRHDT, CDR2 FYEKMQ (reference sequence). The CDR3 is 12 amino acids. Trimming took 0 bases from V and 9 from J, leaving 6 bases between them.

Only a few counts were recorded for this clone. V and J are TRBV15 and TRBJ1-5, with 9 bases that match TRBD1. Germline CDR1 reads LNHNV; CDR2 reads YYDKDF (reference sequence). There are 16 residues in the CDR3. V lost 5 bases to trimming and J lost 1 base; unmatched junction nucleotides: 6. CDR3 sequence: CATSVRTGVSNQPQHF. The CDR3 nucleotides are TGTGCCACCAGCGTTCGGACAGGGGTGAGCAATCAGCCCCAGCATTTT.

This clone was picked up a small number of times. The chain recombines TRBV7-9 with TRBJ1-2; 7 bases map to TRBD1. Trimming took 2 bases from V and 2 from J; bases not matched to a gene: 8. Germline V CDR1 and CDR2: SEHNR, FQNEAQ (reference sequence). The CDR3 sequence is 16 residues long. This CDR3 reads CASSLTLAQGNYGYTF. The CDR3 DNA follows: TGTGCCAGCAGCTTAACGCTCGCACAGGGGAACTATGGCTACACCTTC. The whole variable domain, remainder taken from reference TRBV7-9 and TRBJ1-2, is DTGVSQNPRHKITKRGQNVTFRCDPISEHNRLYWYRQTLGQGPEFLTYFQNEAQLEKSRLLSDRFSAERPKGSFSTLEIQRTEQGDSAMYLCASSLTLAQGNYGYTFGSGTRLTVV.

This clone has only a few counts. The V and J genes are TRBV2 and TRBJ2-7; D is undetermined. This CDR3 contains 14 residues. Trimming removed 6 bases at V and 5 bases at J, with 17 bases between. The V gene's germline CDR1 is SNHLY and CDR2 FYNNEI. The CDR3 nucleotides read TGTGCCAGCAGAAGGCCAGGAAGGTCGGACGAGCAGTACGTC. Protein product: CASRRPGRSDEQYV.

V usage is TRBV27 and J usage is TRBJ2-1, with D uncertain. Deletions cut 9 bases from V and 4 bases from J, with 10 bases between. Germline-derived CDR1 and CDR2 are MNHEY and SMNVEV (reference sequence). The CDR3 covers 12 residues. The chain's CDR3 is CASLSRYNEQFF. The CDR3 nucleotides are TGTGCCAGTCTTTCAAGATACAATGAGCAGTTCTTC.

This sequence joins TRBV4-1 and TRBJ1-5; 11 bases are a match to TRBD1. Germline CDR1 is MGHRA and CDR2 is YSYEKL. V shed 1 base and J 6 bases; nucleotides not matched to a gene: 8. CDR3 size: 17 residues. CDR3 nucleotide sequence: TGCGCCAGCAGCCAAGGTCCCGGGACAGGGGGTCGTCAGCCCCAGCATTTT. As protein: CASSQGPGTGGRQPQHF.

This clone came up a few times. The chain carries TRBV9 and TRBJ2-1, with D unclear. V lost 1 base and J lost 5, with 10 bases in between. The germline V gene has CDR1 SGDLS and CDR2 YYNGEE. The CDR3 is 14 residues long. CDR3 in amino acids: CASSVLSVNNEQFF. The CDR3 coding sequence is TGTGCCAGCAGCGTACTTTCCGTTAACAATGAGCAGTTCTTC.

A few counts support this clone. The chain uses TRBV2 and TRBJ2-1; D unclear. V lost 2 bases and J 6 bases, leaving 8 bases between the germline ends. The germline gives CDR1 SNHLY, CDR2 FYNNEI. This CDR3 has 13 amino acids. CDR3 protein: CASSESEVNEQFF. The CDR3 DNA reads as TGTGCCAGCAGTGAAAGTGAGGTCAATGAGCAGTTCTTC.

The V call is TRBV15, the J call TRBJ2-3; D is uncertain. Germline CDR1 and CDR2: LNHNV and YYDKDF (reference sequence). This CDR3 is 16 amino acids long. Trimming took 0 bases from V and 0 from J, leaving 10 bases between them. The CDR3: CATSRDIGVSTDTQYF. As DNA, the CDR3 is TGTGCCACCAGCAGAGATATTGGGGTGAGCACAGATACGCAGTATTTT.

The chain links TRBV25-1 to TRBJ1-1; tentatively, D is TRBD1 (6 bases). Deletions cut 7 bases from V and 1 base from J, with 10 bases between. The CDR3 spans 13 residues. The V gene's germline CDR1 is MGHDK and CDR2 SYGVNS. The DNA of the CDR3 is TGTGCCAGCAAACGGACAGAGAACACTGAAGCTTTCTTT. Its protein is CASKRTENTEAFF. Filled out from reference TRBV25-1 and TRBJ1-1, the complete variable domain reads EADIYQTPRYLVIGTGKKITLECSQTMGHDKMYWYQQDPGMELHLIHYSYGVNSTEKGDLSSESTVSRIRTEHFPLTLESARPSHTSQYLCASKRTENTEAFFGQGTRLTVV.

This sequence joins TRBV5-1 and TRBJ2-3; TRBD1 agrees at 7 bases. With 1 base clipped from V and 0 bases from J, the junction kept 2 bases outside the gene matches. Per the germline V gene, CDR1 is SGHRS and CDR2 is YFSETQ. This CDR3 is built from 15 residues. CDR3 residues: CASSLMTGSTDTQYF. The CDR3 DNA is TGCGCCAGCAGCTTGATGACAGGGAGCACAGATACGCAGTATTTT.

This clone was picked up a small number of times. The rearrangement uses TRBV10-3 and TRBJ1-2; D is possibly TRBD1 (5 bases). Germline CDR1 ENHRY, CDR2 SYGVKD. V was pared by 9 bases and J by 4 bases, with 15 bases between. The CDR3 runs 13 residues. This chain's CDR3 is CAIRAGSGYGYTF. In nucleotides, the CDR3 is TGTGCCATACGAGCAGGGAGCGGCTATGGCTACACCTTC.

This chain uses TRBV29-1 with TRBJ1-5; TRBD1 might be the D (5 bases). V lost 5 bases and J 4 bases, leaving 18 bases between the germline ends. CDR1 is SQVTM, CDR2 ANQGSEA, per germline. This CDR3 has 15 amino acids. DNA of the CDR3: TGCAGCGTTCAATGGGACGGTTTCCCTAATCAGCCCCAGCATTTT. Protein: CSVQWDGFPNQPQHF.

CDR3 sequence (DNA): TGTGCCAGCAGCTTGGACAGGGAAGGCATTCAGTACTTC. This translates into CASSLDREGIQYF. The chain links TRBV5-4 to TRBJ2-4; D perhaps matches TRBD1 (6 bases). The CDR3 spans 13 residues. The germline V and J ends were trimmed by 0 bases and 9 bases, with 10 bases remaining between them. Germline V lookup: CDR1 SGHNT, CDR2 YYREEE (reference sequence). The whole variable domain, remainder taken from reference TRBV5-4 and TRBJ2-4, is ETGVTQSPTHLIKTRGQQVTLRCSSQSGHNTVSWYQQALGQGPQFIFQYYREEENGRGNFPPRFSGLQFPNYSSELNVNALELDDSALYLCASSLDREGIQYFGAGTRLSVL.

This clone was observed a handful of times. The chain has TRBV29-1 and TRBJ1-5; TRBD1 agrees at 7 bases. Trimming at V came to 6 bases and at J to 8 bases, leaving 10 bases not matched to a gene. Looked up from germline, CDR1 is SQVTM and CDR2 is ANQGSEA. CDR3 size: 13 residues. The CDR3 protein is CSVRQGILEPQHF. CDR3 coding DNA: TGCAGCGTCCGACAGGGAATTTTGGAGCCCCAGCATTTT.

This clone showed up just a few times. This CDR3 is also generated by other DNA sequences in the sample. The rearrangement links TRBV4-1 to TRBJ2-4; D is perhaps TRBD1 or TRBD2 (5 bases each). Deletions cut 3 bases from V and 1 base from J, with 13 bases between. The CDR3 runs to 16 residues. Per the germline V gene, CDR1 is MGHRA and CDR2 is YSYEKL. The CDR3 protein is CASSQGVPLAKNIQYF. The CDR3 DNA reads TGCGCCAGCAGCCAGGGGGTGCCGTTGGCCAAAAACATTCAGTACTTC.

The gene calls are TRBV5-1 and TRBJ2-6; the D is unclear. Trimming pared 0 bases from V and 3 bases from J, leaving 10 bases between. Germline V lookup: CDR1 SGHRS, CDR2 YFSETQ. The CDR3 contains 16 residues. The CDR3 DNA reads as TGCGCCAGCAGCTTGGTGGGCACCCGTGGGGCCAACGTCCTGACTTTC. Translation: CASSLVGTRGANVLTF.